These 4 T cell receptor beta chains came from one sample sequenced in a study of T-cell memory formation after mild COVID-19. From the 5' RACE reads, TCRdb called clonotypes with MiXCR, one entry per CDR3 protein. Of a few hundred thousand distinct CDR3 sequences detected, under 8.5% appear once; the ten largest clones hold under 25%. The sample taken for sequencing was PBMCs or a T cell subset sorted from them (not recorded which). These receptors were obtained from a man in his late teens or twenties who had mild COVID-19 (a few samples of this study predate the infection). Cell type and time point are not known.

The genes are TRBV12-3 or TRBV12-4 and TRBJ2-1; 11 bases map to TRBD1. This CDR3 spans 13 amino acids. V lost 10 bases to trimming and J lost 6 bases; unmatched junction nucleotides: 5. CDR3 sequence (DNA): TGTGCCACCGGGACAGGGGGTTTCAATGAGCAGTTCTTC. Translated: CATGTGGFNEQFF.

CDR3 residues: CASSLDPSTSPLHF. As DNA, the CDR3 is TGTGCCAGCAGCTTAGACCCTTCCACGTCACCCCTCCACTTT. The chain has TRBV7-9 and TRBJ1-6, with D hard to call. CDR3 size: 14 residues. CDR1 is SEHNR, CDR2 FQNEAQ, per germline (reference sequence). The ends were cut back, 1 base at V and 10 bases at J, with 11 bases in the middle.

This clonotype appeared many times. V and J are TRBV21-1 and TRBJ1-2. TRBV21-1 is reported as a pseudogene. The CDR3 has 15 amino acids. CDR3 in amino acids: CASSKRGGANYGYTF. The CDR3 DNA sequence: TGTGCCAGCAGCAAACGGGGGGGCGCAAACTATGGCTACACCTTC.

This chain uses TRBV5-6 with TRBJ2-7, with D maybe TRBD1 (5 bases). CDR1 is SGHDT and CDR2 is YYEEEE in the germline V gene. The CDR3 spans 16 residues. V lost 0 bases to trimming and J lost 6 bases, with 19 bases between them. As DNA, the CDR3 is TGTGCCAGCAGCTTGGAAGCAGGGCCGGGCCAAGGCGAGCAGTACTTC. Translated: CASSLEAGPGQGEQYF.